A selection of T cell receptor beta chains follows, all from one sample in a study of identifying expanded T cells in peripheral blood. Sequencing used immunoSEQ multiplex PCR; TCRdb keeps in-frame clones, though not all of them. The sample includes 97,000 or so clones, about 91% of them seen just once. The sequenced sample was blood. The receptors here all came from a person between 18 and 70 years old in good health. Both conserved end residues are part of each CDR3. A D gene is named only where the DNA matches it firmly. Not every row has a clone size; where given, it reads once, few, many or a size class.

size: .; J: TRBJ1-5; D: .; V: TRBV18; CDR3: CASSLGSSNQPQHF; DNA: TGTGCCAGCTCACTTGGTTCGAGCAATCAGCCCCAGCATTTT
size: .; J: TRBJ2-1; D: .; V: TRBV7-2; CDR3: CASNSRWNNEQFF; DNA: TGTGCCAGCAACTCCCGGTGGAACAATGAGCAGTTCTTC
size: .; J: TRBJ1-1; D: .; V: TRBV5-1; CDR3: CASSPIVFDTEAFF; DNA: TGCGCCAGCAGTCCCATCGTTTTCGACACTGAAGCTTTCTTT
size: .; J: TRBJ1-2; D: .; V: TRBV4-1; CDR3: CASSLDILTYGYTF; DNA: TGCGCCAGCAGCCTAGACATCCTCACCTACGGCTACACCTTC
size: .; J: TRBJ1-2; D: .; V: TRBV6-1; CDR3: CASSGGEGVNGYTF; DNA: TGTGCCAGCAGTGGGGGAGAGGGGGTGAATGGCTACACCTTC
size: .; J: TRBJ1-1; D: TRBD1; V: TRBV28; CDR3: CASSLWTGAKKAFF; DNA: TGTGCCAGCAGTTTATGGACAGGGGCTAAAAAAGCTTTCTTT
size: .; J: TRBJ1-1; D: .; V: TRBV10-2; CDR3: CASSEGQKLPNTEAFF; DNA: TGCGCCAGCAGTGAGGGACAGAAGTTGCCGAACACTGAAGCTTTCTTT
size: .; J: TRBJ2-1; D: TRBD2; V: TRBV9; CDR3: CASSVGSSGKVEQFF; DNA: TGTGCCAGCAGCGTAGGCAGTAGCGGGAAGGTTGAGCAGTTCTTC
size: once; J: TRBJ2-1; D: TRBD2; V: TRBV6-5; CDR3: CASSPGGEQFF; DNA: TGTGCCAGCAGCCCGGGAGGTGAGCAGTTCTTC
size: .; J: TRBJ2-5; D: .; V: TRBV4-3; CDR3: CASSPHPSLRETQYF; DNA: TGCGCCAGCAGCCCTCACCCGTCTTTGCGCGAGACCCAGTACTTC
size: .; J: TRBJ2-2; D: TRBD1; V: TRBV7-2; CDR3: CASSSGQGGTGELFF; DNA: TGTGCCAGCAGCTCGGGACAGGGTGGCACCGGGGAGCTGTTTTTT
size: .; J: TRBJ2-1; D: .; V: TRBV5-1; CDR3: CASSKSGGGPNEQFF; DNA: TGCGCCAGCAGCAAATCCGGGGGTGGGCCCAATGAGCAGTTCTTC
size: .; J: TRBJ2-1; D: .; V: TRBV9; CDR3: CASSLVSGPSSYNEQFF; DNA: TGTGCCAGCAGTTTAGTCTCCGGACCAAGCTCCTACAATGAGCAGTTCTTC
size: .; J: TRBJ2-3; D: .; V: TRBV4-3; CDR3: CASSQGVSTDTQYF; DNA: TGCGCCAGCAGCCAAGGGGTGAGCACAGATACGCAGTATTTT
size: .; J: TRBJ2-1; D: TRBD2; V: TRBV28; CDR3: CASFTLSGSSYNEQFF; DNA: TGTGCCAGCTTTACTCTTAGCGGGAGCTCCTACAATGAGCAGTTCTTC
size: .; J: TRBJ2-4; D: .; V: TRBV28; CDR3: CASTSEGSAKNIQYF; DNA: TGTGCCAGCACCTCGGAGGGCTCCGCCAAAAACATTCAGTACTTC
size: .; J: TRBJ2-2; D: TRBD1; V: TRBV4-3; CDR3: CASSQGQGFDSGELFF; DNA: TGCGCCAGCAGCCAAGGACAGGGGTTTGATTCCGGGGAGCTGTTTTTT
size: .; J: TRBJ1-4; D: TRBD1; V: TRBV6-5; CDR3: CASSWDRAVGTEKLFF; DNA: TGTGCCAGCAGTTGGGACAGGGCCGTCGGTACTGAAAAACTGTTTTTT
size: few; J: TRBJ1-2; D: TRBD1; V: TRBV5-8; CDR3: CASSPTGDNGYTF; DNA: TGTGCCAGCAGCCCGACAGGGGACAATGGCTACACCTTC
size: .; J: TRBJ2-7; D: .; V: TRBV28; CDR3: CASTDSTNEQYF; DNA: TGTGCCAGCACGGACAGTACGAACGAGCAGTACTTC
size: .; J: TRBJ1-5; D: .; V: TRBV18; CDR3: CASSRRGPGTAQPQHF; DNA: TGTGCCAGCTCACGACGTGGCCCCGGAACAGCTCAGCCCCAGCATTTT
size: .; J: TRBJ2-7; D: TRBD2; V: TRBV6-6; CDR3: CASSFRGGGIYEQYF; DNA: TGTGCCAGCAGTTTTCGGGGCGGGGGGATTTACGAGCAGTACTTC
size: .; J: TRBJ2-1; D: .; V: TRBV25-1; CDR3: CASTYRLDNEQFF; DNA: TGTGCCAGCACATACCGATTGGACAATGAGCAGTTCTTC
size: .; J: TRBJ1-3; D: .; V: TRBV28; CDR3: CASSLGGQSSGNTIYF; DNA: TGTGCCAGCAGTTTAGGGGGCCAGAGCTCTGGAAACACCATATATTTT
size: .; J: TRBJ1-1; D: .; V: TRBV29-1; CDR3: CSVTGTGNTEAFF; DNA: TGCAGCGTCACAGGGACGGGGAACACTGAAGCTTTCTTT
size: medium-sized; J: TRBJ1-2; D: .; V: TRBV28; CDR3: CASSLGGYTF; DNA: TGTGCCAGCAGTTTAGGCGGCTACACCTTC
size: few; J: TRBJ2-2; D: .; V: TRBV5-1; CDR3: CASSLFGGNTGELFF; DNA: TGCGCCAGCAGCCTCTTCGGGGGGAACACCGGGGAGCTGTTTTTT
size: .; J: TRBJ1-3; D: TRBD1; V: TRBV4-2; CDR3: CASSQEDRAGNTIYF; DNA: TGTGCCAGCAGCCAGGAGGACAGGGCTGGAAACACCATATATTTT
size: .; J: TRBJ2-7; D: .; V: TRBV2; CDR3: CASSRVYEQYF; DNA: TGTGCCAGCAGTCGGGTATACGAGCAGTACTTC
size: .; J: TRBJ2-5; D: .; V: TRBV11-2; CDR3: CASSFGTGIQETQYF; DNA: TGTGCCAGCAGCTTCGGAACCGGGATCCAAGAGACCCAGTACTTC
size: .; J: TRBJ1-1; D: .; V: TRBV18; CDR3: CASSPQGENTEAFF; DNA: TGTGCCAGCTCACCACAGGGAGAGAACACTGAAGCTTTCTTT
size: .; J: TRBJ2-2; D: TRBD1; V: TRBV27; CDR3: CASSLPGGQAYTGELFF; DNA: TGTGCCAGCAGTTTACCAGGGGGCCAGGCCTACACCGGGGAGCTGTTTTTT
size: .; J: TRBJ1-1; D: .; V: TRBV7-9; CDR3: CASSLPAGSWGMNTEAFF; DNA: TGTGCCAGCAGCCTGCCCGCGGGGTCCTGGGGAATGAACACTGAAGCTTTCTTT
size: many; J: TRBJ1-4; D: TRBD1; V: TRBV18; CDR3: CASSLQGAVNEKLFF; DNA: TGTGCCAGCTCACTGCAGGGGGCTGTTAATGAAAAACTGTTTTTT
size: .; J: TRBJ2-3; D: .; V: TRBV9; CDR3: CASSVGDTQYF; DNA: TGTGCCAGCAGCGTAGGTGATACGCAGTATTTT
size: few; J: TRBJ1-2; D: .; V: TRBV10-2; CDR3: CASSEQGYGYTF; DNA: TGCGCCAGCAGCGAACAGGGCTATGGCTACACCTTC
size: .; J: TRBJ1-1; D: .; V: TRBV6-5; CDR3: CASRQMGNTEAFF; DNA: TGTGCCAGCCGACAGATGGGGAACACTGAAGCTTTCTTT
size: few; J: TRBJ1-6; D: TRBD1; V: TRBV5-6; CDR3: CASSLVGTGVGPLHF; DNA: TGTGCCAGCAGCTTAGTGGGGACAGGGGTAGGGCCCCTCCACTTT
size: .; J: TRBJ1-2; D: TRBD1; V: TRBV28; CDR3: CASTSQGGDGYTF; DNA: TGTGCCAGCACCTCACAGGGGGGGGATGGCTACACCTTC
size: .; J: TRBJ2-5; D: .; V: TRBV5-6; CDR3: CASSLEETQYF; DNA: TGTGCCAGCAGCTTGGAAGAGACCCAGTACTTC
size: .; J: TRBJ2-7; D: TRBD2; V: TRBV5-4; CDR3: CASSEGTSGGISGEQYF; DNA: TGTGCCAGCAGCGAGGGGACTAGCGGCGGGATTAGTGGGGAGCAGTACTTC
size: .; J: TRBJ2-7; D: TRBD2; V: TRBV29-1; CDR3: CSVEGGRENYEQYF; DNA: TGCAGCGTTGAGGGCGGGAGGGAAAATTACGAGCAGTACTTC
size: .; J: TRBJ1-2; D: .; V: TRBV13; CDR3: CASSLGAAPNYGYTF; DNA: TGTGCCAGCAGCTTAGGGGCGGCTCCTAACTATGGCTACACCTTC
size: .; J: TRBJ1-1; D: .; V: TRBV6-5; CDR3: CASSKLRNTEAFF; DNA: TGTGCCAGCAGTAAGCTCCGAAACACTGAAGCTTTCTTT
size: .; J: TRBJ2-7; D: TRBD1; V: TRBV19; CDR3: CASSTRMTGFSYEQYF; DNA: TGTGCCAGTAGTACCCGGATGACAGGGTTCTCCTACGAGCAGTACTTC
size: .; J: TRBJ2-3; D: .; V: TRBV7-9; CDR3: CASSPFRGARTDTQYF; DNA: TGTGCCAGCAGCCCGTTTAGAGGGGCCCGCACAGATACGCAGTATTTT
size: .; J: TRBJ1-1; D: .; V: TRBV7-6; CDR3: CASSETVNTEAFF; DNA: TGTGCCAGCAGCGAAACAGTGAACACTGAAGCTTTCTTT
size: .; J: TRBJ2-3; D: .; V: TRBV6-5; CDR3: CASSLGMGTDTQYF; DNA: TGTGCCAGCAGTCTTGGGATGGGCACAGATACGCAGTATTTT
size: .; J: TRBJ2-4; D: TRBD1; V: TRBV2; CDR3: CASSGTGRKNIQYF; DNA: TGTGCCAGCAGTGGGACAGGGCGAAAAAACATTCAGTACTTC
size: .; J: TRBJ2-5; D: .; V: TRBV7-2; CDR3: CASSSRTGEETQYF; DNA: TGTGCCAGCAGCTCACGGACTGGAGAAGAGACCCAGTACTTC
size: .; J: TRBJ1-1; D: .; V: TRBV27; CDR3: CASSITQALGTEAFF; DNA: TGTGCCAGCAGTATAACCCAGGCGCTAGGCACTGAAGCTTTCTTT
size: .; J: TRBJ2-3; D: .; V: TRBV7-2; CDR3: CASSRGGITDTQYF; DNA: TGTGCCAGCTCCCGTGGGGGCATCACAGATACGCAGTATTTT
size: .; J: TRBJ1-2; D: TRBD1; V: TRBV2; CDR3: CASSPDRALGGYTF; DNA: TGTGCCAGCAGTCCTGACAGGGCCCTAGGGGGCTACACCTTC
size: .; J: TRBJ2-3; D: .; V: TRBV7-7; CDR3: CASSLGGFADTQYF; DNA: TGTGCCAGCAGCTTAGGGGGTTTCGCAGATACGCAGTATTTT
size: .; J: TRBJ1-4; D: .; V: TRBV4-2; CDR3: CASSHYKSATEGEKLFF; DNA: TGTGCCAGCAGCCATTATAAGTCGGCCACAGAGGGGGAAAAACTGTTTTTT
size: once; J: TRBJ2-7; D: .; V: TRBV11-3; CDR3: CASSLEGAIDEQYF; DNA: TGTGCCAGCAGCTTAGAGGGGGCTATCGACGAGCAGTACTTC
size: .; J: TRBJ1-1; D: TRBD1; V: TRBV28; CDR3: CASRRRTGANTEAFF; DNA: TGTGCCAGCCGTCGACGGACAGGGGCAAACACTGAAGCTTTCTTT